This T cell receptor (beta chain) was retrieved from a study of T cell repertoires in cytomegalovirus infection. Study at large: In public TCR beta signatures, there were indications of both CMV infection and matching HLA type. Study findings and constraints: Across the ex vivo response, the dominant clonotypes were HLA-C-restricted CMV-specific TCR beta clonotypes. Adding up the frequency of public TCR beta families identified people who carried CMV plus the relevant HLA.

Via MiXCR, TCRdb re-called the reads, giving one row per CDR3 protein. The data hold 450,000 to 600,000 distinct CDR3 sequences, with around 11% observed a single time. This clonotype was found many times. What it binds is unknown. The CDR3 loop spans 17 amino acids. CDR1 and CDR2 from the germline V gene are MNHEY and SVGEGT. The V end lost 2 bases, the J end lost 4 bases, and 17 bases lay between the germline ends. The chain has TRBV6-2 or TRBV6-3 and TRBJ1-4; a possible D gene is TRBD1 (6 bases). The TCR originated in a human donor in good health (CMV status not recorded). Some clones in this sample may be carry-over from other donors' samples. The sequenced sample was PBMCs. As DNA, the CDR3 is TGTGCCAGCAGTTACGAGTACGGACAGCCGGATAATGAAAAACTGTTTTTT. Its translation: CASSYEYGQPDNEKLFF.